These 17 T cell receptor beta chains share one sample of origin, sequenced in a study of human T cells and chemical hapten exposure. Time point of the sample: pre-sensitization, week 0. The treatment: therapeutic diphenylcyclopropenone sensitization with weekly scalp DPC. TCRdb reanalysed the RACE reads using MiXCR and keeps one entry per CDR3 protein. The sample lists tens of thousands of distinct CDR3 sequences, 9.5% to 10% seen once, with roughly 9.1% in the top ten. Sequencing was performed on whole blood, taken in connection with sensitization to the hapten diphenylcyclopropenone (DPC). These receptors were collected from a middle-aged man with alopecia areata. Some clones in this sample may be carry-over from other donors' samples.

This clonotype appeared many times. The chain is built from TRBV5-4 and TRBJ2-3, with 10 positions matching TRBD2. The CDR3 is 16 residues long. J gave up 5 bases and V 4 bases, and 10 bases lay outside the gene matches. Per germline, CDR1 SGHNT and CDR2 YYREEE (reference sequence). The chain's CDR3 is CASSPRVAGGGDTQYF. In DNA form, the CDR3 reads TGTGCCAGCAGCCCCCGGGTAGCGGGAGGAGGAGATACGCAGTATTTT.

CDR3 residues: CASSGTSLGGAYNEQFF. DNA for the CDR3: TGTGCCAGTAGCGGGACTAGCCTAGGAGGGGCGTACAATGAGCAGTTCTTC. V is TRBV19 and J is TRBJ2-1; 9 bases map to TRBD2. The CDR3 covers 17 residues. The V and J ends lost 6 bases and 4 bases, in that order; junction bases with no gene match: 13. The V gene's germline CDR1 is LNHDA and CDR2 SQIVND (reference sequence).

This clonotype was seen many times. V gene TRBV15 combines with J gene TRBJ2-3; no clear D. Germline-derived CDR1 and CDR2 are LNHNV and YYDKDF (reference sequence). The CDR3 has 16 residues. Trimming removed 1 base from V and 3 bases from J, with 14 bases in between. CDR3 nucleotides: TGTGCCACCAGCAGAGTGAACACCCTAGAGACAGATACGCAGTATTTT. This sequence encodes CATSRVNTLETDTQYF.

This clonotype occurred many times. The DNA of the CDR3 is TGTGCCAGCTCCGCTCTAGCGGGAGGGGGGAATGAGCAGTTCTTC. It specifies CASSALAGGGNEQFF. The V call is TRBV28, the J call TRBJ2-1; TRBD2 agrees at 12 bases. This CDR3 comprises 15 residues. V lost 8 bases and J lost 7; bases outside the gene matches: 9. Germline V gene lookup returns CDR1 MDHEN and CDR2 SYDVKM.

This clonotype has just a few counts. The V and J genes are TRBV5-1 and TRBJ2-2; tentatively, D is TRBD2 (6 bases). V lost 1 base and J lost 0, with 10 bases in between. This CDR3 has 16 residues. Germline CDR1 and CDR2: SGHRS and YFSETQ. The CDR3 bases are TGCGCCAGCAGCTTGATGGGCGGGGCGAACACCGGGGAGCTGTTTTTT. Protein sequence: CASSLMGGANTGELFF.

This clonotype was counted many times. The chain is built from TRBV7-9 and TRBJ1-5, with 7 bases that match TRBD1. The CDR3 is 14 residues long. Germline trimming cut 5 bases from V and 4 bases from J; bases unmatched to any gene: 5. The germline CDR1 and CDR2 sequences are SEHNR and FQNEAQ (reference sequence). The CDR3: CASSQGGPNQPQHF. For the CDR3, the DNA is TGTGCCAGCAGCCAAGGGGGCCCTAATCAGCCCCAGCATTTT.

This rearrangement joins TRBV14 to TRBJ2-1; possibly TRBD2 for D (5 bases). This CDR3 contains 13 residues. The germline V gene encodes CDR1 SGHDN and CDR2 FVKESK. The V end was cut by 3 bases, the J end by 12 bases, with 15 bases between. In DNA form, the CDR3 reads TGTGCCAGCAGCCATCTACGCGGAGGCGCGCAGTTCTTC. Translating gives CASSHLRGGAQFF.

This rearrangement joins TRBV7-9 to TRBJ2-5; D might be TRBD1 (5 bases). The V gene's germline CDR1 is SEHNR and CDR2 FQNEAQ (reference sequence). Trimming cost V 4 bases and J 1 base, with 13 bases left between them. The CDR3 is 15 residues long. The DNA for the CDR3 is TGTGCCAGCAGCTCCGTGGGGCACCGCCAAGAGACCCAGTACTTC. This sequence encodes CASSSVGHRQETQYF.

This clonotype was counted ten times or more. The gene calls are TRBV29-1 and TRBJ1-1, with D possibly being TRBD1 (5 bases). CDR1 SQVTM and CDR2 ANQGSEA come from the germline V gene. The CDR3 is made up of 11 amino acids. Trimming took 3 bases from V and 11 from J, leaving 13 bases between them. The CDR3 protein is CSVDDRERAFF. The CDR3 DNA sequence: TGCAGCGTTGACGACAGAGAACGGGCTTTCTTT.

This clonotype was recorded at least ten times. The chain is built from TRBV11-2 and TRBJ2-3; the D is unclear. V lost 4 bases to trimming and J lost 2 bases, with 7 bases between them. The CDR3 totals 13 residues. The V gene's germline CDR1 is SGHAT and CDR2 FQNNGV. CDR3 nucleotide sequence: TGTGCCAGCAGCTCCGACTCCACAGATACGCAGTATTTT. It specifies CASSSDSTDTQYF.

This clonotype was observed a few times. CDR3 loop: CASRGLAEAFF. CDR3 coding DNA: TGTGCCAGCAGAGGACTGGCTGAAGCTTTCTTT. The chain links TRBV6-5 to TRBJ1-1, with D hard to call. V shed 6 bases and J shed 6 bases, with 8 bases lying between them. The V gene's germline CDR1 is MNHEY and CDR2 SVGAGI. This CDR3 contains 11 residues.

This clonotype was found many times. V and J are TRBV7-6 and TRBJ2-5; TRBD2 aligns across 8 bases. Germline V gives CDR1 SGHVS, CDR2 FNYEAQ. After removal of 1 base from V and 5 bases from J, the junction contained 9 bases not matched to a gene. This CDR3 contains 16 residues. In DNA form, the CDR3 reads TGTGCCAGCAGCTTAGTCGGTACTAGCGGAATGGAGACCCAGTACTTC. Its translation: CASSLVGTSGMETQYF.

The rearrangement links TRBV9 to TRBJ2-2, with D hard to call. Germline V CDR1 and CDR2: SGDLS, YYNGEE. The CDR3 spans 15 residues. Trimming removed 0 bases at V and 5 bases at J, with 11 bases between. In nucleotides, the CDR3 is TGTGCCAGCAGCGTAGCGGTGTCCGGGACCGGGGAGCTGTTTTTT. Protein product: CASSVAVSGTGELFF.

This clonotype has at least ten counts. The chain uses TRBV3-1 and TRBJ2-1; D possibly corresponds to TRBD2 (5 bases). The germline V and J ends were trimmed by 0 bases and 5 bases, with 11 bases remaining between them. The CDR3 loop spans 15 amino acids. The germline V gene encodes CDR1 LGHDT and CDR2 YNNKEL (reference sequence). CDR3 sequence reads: CASSQDGRGHNEQFF. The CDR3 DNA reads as TGTGCCAGCAGCCAAGATGGACGGGGTCACAATGAGCAGTTCTTC.

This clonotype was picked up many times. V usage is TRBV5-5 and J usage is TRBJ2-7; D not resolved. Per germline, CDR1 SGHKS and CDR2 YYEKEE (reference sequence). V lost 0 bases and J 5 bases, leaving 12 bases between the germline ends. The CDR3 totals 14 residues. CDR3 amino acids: CASSLELGRHEQYF. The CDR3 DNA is TGTGCCAGCAGCTTGGAGCTGGGCCGCCACGAGCAGTACTTC.

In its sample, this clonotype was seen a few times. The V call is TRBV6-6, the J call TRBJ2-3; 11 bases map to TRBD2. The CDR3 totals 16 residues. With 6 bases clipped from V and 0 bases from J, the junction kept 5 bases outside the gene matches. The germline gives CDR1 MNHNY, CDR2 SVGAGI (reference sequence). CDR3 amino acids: CASRRLAGRSTDTQYF. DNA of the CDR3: TGTGCCAGCAGACGACTAGCGGGACGTAGCACAGATACGCAGTATTTT.

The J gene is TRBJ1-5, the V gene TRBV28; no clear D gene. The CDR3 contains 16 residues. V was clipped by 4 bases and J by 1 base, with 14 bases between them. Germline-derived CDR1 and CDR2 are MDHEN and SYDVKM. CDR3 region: CASSYPDISSNQPQHF. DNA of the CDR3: TGTGCCAGCAGTTATCCCGACATATCGAGCAATCAGCCCCAGCATTTT. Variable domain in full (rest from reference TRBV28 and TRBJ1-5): DVKVTQSSRYLVKRTGEKVFLECVQDMDHENMFWYRQDPGLGLRLIYFSYDVKMKEKGDIPEGYSVSREKKERFSLILESASTNQTSMYLCASSYPDISSNQPQHFGDGTRLSIL.